This T cell receptor beta chain was identified during a study of shared clonotypes between healthy human individuals. On the study more broadly: The study used three CD4 naive, three CD4 memory, two CD8 naive and one CD8 memory plate per donor.

About this clone itself: No antigen is known for it.

Trimming took 2 bases from V and 8 from J, leaving 19 bases between them. CDR1 is SGHRS, CDR2 YFSETQ, per germline. The CDR3 has 15 amino acids. Measured with immunoSEQ multiplex PCR; TCRdb has only the in-frame clones, and not every one. The sample carries roughly 850,000 clones, approximately 97% recorded once. Study results and limitations: With several donors compared, 5% to 5.5% of naive CD4 clonotypes were shared.

Naive CD8 cells lacked CD45RO and underwent positive selection for CCR7, leaving out terminally differentiated effector memory CD45RA+ cells. This TCR was recovered from a man aged 30 to 45 in good health. The chain combines TRBV5-1 with TRBJ1-2; a possible D gene is TRBD1 (6 bases). The specimen sequenced was naive CD8+ T cells sorted from blood. In DNA, the CDR3 is TGCGCCAGCAGCTTCCTTCCCGAACAGGGCCTCGGCTACACCTTC. It translates to CASSFLPEQGLGYTF.